The rows below give T cell receptor beta chains drawn from one sample of a study of blood T cell repertoires in COVID-19. Generated by immunoSEQ multiplex PCR, the TCRdb table keeps only in-frame clones and is missing some. The repertoire holds roughly 100,000 clones, with 70% to 80% as singletons. The sequencing sample was made of peripheral blood. The receptors originated from a man of 80 years or more with COVID-19, enrolled during active disease. Both conserved end residues are part of each CDR3. The order of the fields is V gene, D gene, J gene, clone size, CDR3 DNA, CDR3 protein. The D gene is left open where the match is weak. Clone size appears in some rows only: once, few, many, or a class for an expanded clone.

V: TRBV5-3; D: NA; J: TRBJ1-1; size: NA; DNA: TGTGCCAGAAGCTTGGCCGGGACTCCTATGAACACTGAAGCTTTCTTT; CDR3: CARSLAGTPMNTEAFF
V: TRBV6-5; D: NA; J: TRBJ1-1; size: NA; DNA: TGTGCCAGCACCTCTGGGGCCCTGAACACTGAAGCTTTCTTT; CDR3: CASTSGALNTEAFF
V: TRBV7-2; D: TRBD2; J: TRBJ2-7; size: few; DNA: TGTGCCAGCAGGGGATTGGGACTAGCGGGAGGTAAAGAGCAGTACTTC; CDR3: CASRGLGLAGGKEQYF
V: TRBV28; D: TRBD2; J: TRBJ2-1; size: NA; DNA: TGTGCCAGCAGCAGACTAGCGGGGCATTACAATGAGCAGTTCTTC; CDR3: CASSRLAGHYNEQFF
V: TRBV7-2; D: NA; J: TRBJ1-6; size: NA; DNA: TGTGCCAGCAGCTTAGCGACGGGAGACTCCCTCCACTTT; CDR3: CASSLATGDSLHF
V: TRBV29-1; D: NA; J: TRBJ2-7; size: NA; DNA: TGCAGCGTTGAAAGGGACAACTCCTACGAGCAGTACTTC; CDR3: CSVERDNSYEQYF
V: TRBV6-6; D: NA; J: TRBJ1-1; size: few; DNA: TGTGCCAGCAGTTTCGAGTCGGGGTCAGAGATATTT; CDR3: CASSFESGSEIF
V: TRBV3-1/TRBV3-2; D: TRBD2; J: TRBJ2-1; size: NA; DNA: TGTGCCAGCGAAGGGACTAGGATAAACAATGAGCAGTTCTTC; CDR3: CASEGTRINNEQFF
V: TRBV14; D: TRBD1; J: TRBJ1-2; size: NA; DNA: TGTGCCAGCAGCTACCTCCACGGGACAGCCTATGGCTACACCTTC; CDR3: CASSYLHGTAYGYTF
V: TRBV7-8; D: TRBD2; J: TRBJ2-3; size: NA; DNA: TGTGCCAGCAGCCTGGGACTAGACTCTGGGGATACGCAGTATTTT; CDR3: CASSLGLDSGDTQYF
V: TRBV4-1; D: NA; J: TRBJ2-1; size: once; DNA: TGCGCCAGCAGCCAAGAAGGCTACGAGGGTAACAATGAGCAGTTCTTC; CDR3: CASSQEGYEGNNEQFF
V: TRBV2; D: TRBD2; J: TRBJ2-1; size: NA; DNA: TGTGCCAGCAGTGTCGCGGGAGGCATCTACAATGAGCAGTTCTTC; CDR3: CASSVAGGIYNEQFF
V: TRBV10-3; D: TRBD1; J: TRBJ1-2; size: NA; DNA: TGTGCCGTAGGACAGGACAGAAACTATGGCTACACCTTC; CDR3: CAVGQDRNYGYTF
V: TRBV28; D: TRBD2; J: TRBJ2-3; size: NA; DNA: TGTGCCAGCTTGCGGCTAGCGGGCACAGATACGCAGTATTTT; CDR3: CASLRLAGTDTQYF
V: TRBV27; D: TRBD1; J: TRBJ1-5; size: NA; DNA: TGTGCCAGCAGTTTAACAGGGGGGAATCAGCCCCAGCATTTT; CDR3: CASSLTGGNQPQHF